The clone carrying this T cell receptor (beta chain) was detected a few times. Method: immunoSEQ multiplex PCR; TCRdb's copy keeps in-frame clones and lacks some. The sample records 90,000 to 130,000 clones, about 88% being singletons. The sample comes from a study of T cell responses to AZD1222 COVID-19 vaccine. Trimming pared 5 bases from V and 4 bases from J, leaving 15 bases between. CDR3 size: 14 residues. Per the germline V gene, CDR1 is SGHKS and CDR2 is YYEKEE (reference sequence). This TCR was sampled from an adult in good health. The gene calls are TRBV5-5 and TRBJ1-1; D perhaps matches TRBD1 (6 bases). The material sequenced was peripheral blood, taken on day 0 of AZD1222 vaccination. CDR3 amino acids: CASSYLQGSTEAFF. As DNA, the CDR3 is TGTGCCAGCAGTTACTTACAGGGAAGCACTGAAGCTTTCTTT.